The source of this T cell receptor (beta chain) is a study of blood T cells in healthy people across ages (dated by TCRdb to between 2014 and 2016). The study in broad terms: In model experiments, template switching captured roughly one uniquely barcoded TCR beta cDNA molecule for every two T cells. Age-related changes in TCR beta repertoire diversity were measured in the study by deep sequencing normalized with unique cDNA molecular identifiers. The donors were split into four age groups: young (average around 15 years), middle-aged (roughly 39), aged (approximately 59) and long-lived (under 90). Donors of different ages were randomly distributed across sequencing lanes to avoid experimental bias. For two donors (one aged 18 to 29 and one aged 80 or older), the study analyzed two additional independent replicas of 1 million unique cDNA reads from the same blood draw. Overall study results and their limits: There was a strong correlation between observed TCR beta diversity and the percentage of naive T cells measured by flow cytometry. Estimates of total diversity based on one million sequenced T cells were regarded as lower bounds and as underestimates. As age increased, observed TCR beta diversity per million T cells dropped in a roughly linear way, and a significant reduction was already evident by age about 40. The CMV infection status of donors was not known, potentially confounding age-related changes in expanded clonotypes. Conclusive comparison of naive and antigen-experienced compartments was prevented by the profiling of bulk unsorted PBMCs. Compared with the aged group, more naive CD4+ T cells, fewer expanded clones and increased TCR diversity were shown by the long-lived group, suggesting age selection.

Systemically healthy Caucasian individuals from Russia, about 38 in total and aged about 6 to 90 years, were included as donors. Each donor gave roughly 9.5 milliliters of peripheral blood, collected into EDTA-treated Vacutainer tubes. Ficoll-Paque density-gradient centrifugation was used to isolate PBMCs, with at least 6.5 million per sample. Trizol reagent was used to extract total RNA from the PBMCs, yielding at least 6 micrograms per sample. For every donor, an aliquot of PBMCs went through flow cytometry to measure the percentages of naive CD45RAhigh/CD27high T cells. This clonotype has just a few counts. What antigen it recognizes has not been identified. One base away there is no much larger clone; base qualities are not given. Receptor amplification or capture employed 5' RACE. Sequencing was carried out with an Illumina HiSeq 2500. A second PCR of roughly 7 to 12 cycles was performed with a sample-barcoded 5' primer and a J-beta primer mix. Each TCR beta cDNA molecule received a unique molecular identifier from a template-switch 5' adaptor carrying 12 random nucleotides. Each sample yielded at least 2.5 million CDR3-containing paired-end reads. The Mint cDNA synthesis kit, primed by a TRBC-specific oligonucleotide, was used to synthesize first-strand cDNA from all RNA. Following uracil-DNA glycosylase treatment, all cDNA underwent a first 18-cycle PCR with the universal primers M1SS and BC2_uni_R. Regarding the original processing steps: Each sample was normalized by randomly selecting 1 million high-quality reads, each carrying a distinct molecular identifier. Reads sharing molecular identifiers were discarded rather than binned into consensus sequences. MiTCR, set to a Q25 quality threshold and the strictest error-elimination algorithm, was used for CDR3 identification, clonotype clustering and error correction. A nonparametric unseen species model using Euler transformation provided a lower-bound estimate of total TCR beta diversity. In TCRdb, the public reads were trimmed at Q25 with fastp and aligned with MiXCR, with productive beta chains retained. All rows with the same CDR3 protein become a single entry with the most common DNA and genes. None of the V and J calls come from the authors' own analysis; TCRdb made them. The sample data list approximately 800,000 distinct CDR3 sequences, and about 36% of these were observed just once. The ten largest clones take up 10% to 15% of the sample.

Material: blood. This sequence originates from a young man in good health.

The DNA sequence is given as TGTGCCAGCAGCCAAGATTCCACATCAGATACGCAGTATTTT. This translates into CASSQDSTSDTQYF. The V and J genes are TRBV4-2 and TRBJ2-3; too little of a D gene remains to name it. The CDR3, cysteine through phenylalanine, is 14 amino acids long. Of the read, only the CDR3 DNA is kept; its 42 bases are in frame from base 1. V and J lose 0 bases and 4 bases, and a span of 8 bases separates them. Looking up the germline V gene yields CDR1 LGHNA and CDR2 YNFKEQ.